A single sample is the source of the 30 T cell receptor beta chains below, sequenced in a study of CD8+ T cells in alopecia areata (dated by TCRdb to the late 2010s). Library preparation used the immunoSEQ multiplex PCR assay. RNA was extracted from all samples and reverse transcribed into cDNA as template for TCR sequencing. In its TCRdb copy, this immuneACCESS table keeps in-frame sequences only and misses some clones. Where compared with another copy, unresolved V genes explain less than half of these, and the others have no known cause. Counted in this sample were roughly 220,000 clones; under 70% of them appeared once. The ten biggest clones cover around 1.3% of the sample. This specimen's treatment or condition label, interpreted: oral pan-JAK inhibitor, 5-10 mg twice daily. The source material was CD4+ T cells sorted from blood, sampled around week 44, from a patient treated with tofacitinib. All receptors derive from a human donor with alopecia areata.

The chain is built from TRBV23-1 and TRBJ1-5; TRBD1 agrees at 10 bases. TRBV23-1 is sorted into the ORF group, with uncertain function. The ends lost 0 bases at V and 2 bases at J; junction bases unmatched: 7. The CDR3 spans 18 residues. CDR3 region: CASSQSDRGLGGNQPQHF. CDR3 nucleotides: TGCGCCAGCAGTCAATCAGACAGGGGGCTCGGAGGCAATCAGCCCCAGCATTTT.

The chain uses TRBV15 and TRBJ2-5, with a weak D call TRBD1 (6 bases). Germline assignment: CDR1 LNHNV and CDR2 YYDKDF (reference sequence). The CDR3 extends over 16 amino acids. V was pared by 3 bases and J by 1 base, with 15 bases between. CDR3 loop: CATSSRQESSQETQYF. CDR3 sequence (DNA): TGTGCCACCAGCAGCCGACAGGAATCGTCCCAAGAGACCCAGTACTTC.

The rearrangement links TRBV7-2 to TRBJ2-7; D is unclear. Germline CDR1 is SGHTA and CDR2 is FQGNSA. The CDR3 contains 14 residues. Trimming took 3 bases from V and 0 from J, leaving 9 bases between them. CDR3 protein: CASSFSDPSYEQYF. In nucleotides, the CDR3 is TGTGCCAGCAGCTTTTCAGATCCCTCCTACGAGCAGTACTTC.

The V and J genes are TRBV25-1 and TRBJ1-6; tentative D call: TRBD1 (6 bases). CDR3 size: 13 residues. Germline V gene sequence: CDR1 MGHDK, CDR2 SYGVNS. Trimming stripped 8 bases from V and 7 bases from J, with 12 bases between. In nucleotides, the CDR3 is TGTGCCAGCTCCGGACAGACCAATTCACCCCTCCACTTT. This encodes CASSGQTNSPLHF.

In this sample, this clone turned up a few times. The chain has TRBV29-1 and TRBJ1-1, with D maybe TRBD1 (5 bases). Germline V gene sequence: CDR1 SQVTM, CDR2 ANQGSEA. The V end was cut by 6 bases, the J end by 11 bases, with 16 bases between. CDR3 length: 11 residues. CDR3 region: CSVNRREAAFF. The CDR3 DNA reads as TGCAGCGTGAACAGGCGGGAGGCGGCTTTCTTT.

The V gene is TRBV2, the J gene TRBJ2-2; D uncertain. The V gene's germline CDR1 is SNHLY and CDR2 FYNNEI. The CDR3 loop spans 14 amino acids. V was clipped by 6 bases and J by 6 bases, with 14 bases between them. CDR3 in DNA: TGTGCCAGCAGCTACGATCGAGTCGCCGGGGAGCTGTTTTTT. Its protein product is CASSYDRVAGELFF.

This chain joins TRBV29-1 and TRBJ1-6, with 9 bases identical to TRBD1. CDR3 length: 13 amino acids. V lost 6 bases, J lost 7 bases, and 4 bases stayed unmatched. Germline CDR1 is SQVTM and CDR2 is ANQGSEA. Written as DNA, the CDR3 is TGCAGCGTGCGGGACAGGGAAAATTCACCCCTCCACTTT. Protein: CSVRDRENSPLHF.

V usage is TRBV29-1 and J usage is TRBJ1-1; no clear D. The germline V gene encodes CDR1 SQVTM and CDR2 ANQGSEA. Trimming cost V 6 bases and J 4 bases, with 21 bases left between them. This CDR3 region has 15 residues. The CDR3 bases are TGCAGCGTCTCATTCTTTGGTCGAGGTGGCACTGAAGCTTTCTTT. Its translation: CSVSFFGRGGTEAFF. Full variable domain (missing parts from reference TRBV29-1 and TRBJ1-1): SAVISQKPSRDICQRGTSLTIQCQVDSQVTMMFWYRQQPGQSLTLIATANQGSEATYESGFVIDKFPISRPNLTFSTLTVSNMSPEDSSIYLCSVSFFGRGGTEAFFGQGTRLTVV.

V gene TRBV5-1 combines with J gene TRBJ1-1; D is undetermined. Germline V gene lookup returns CDR1 SGHRS and CDR2 YFSETQ. The CDR3 is 11 amino acids. Trimming cost V 3 bases and J 1 base, with 1 base left between them. The CDR3 bases are TGCGCCAGCAGCTCGAACACTGAAGCTTTCTTT. Residues: CASSSNTEAFF.

V gene TRBV4-1 combines with J gene TRBJ2-7, with TRBD2 matching over 10 bases. The CDR3 contains 18 residues. Trimming cost V 0 bases and J 4 bases; bases outside gene matches: 12. The germline CDR1 and CDR2 sequences are MGHRA and YSYEKL. For the CDR3, the DNA is TGCGCCAGCAGCCAAGATCAGGAGTCGCTAGCGGGGGTGTACGAGCAGTACTTC. As protein: CASSQDQESLAGVYEQYF.

The chain links TRBV10-2 to TRBJ1-1, with 8 positions matching TRBD1. The germline CDR1 and CDR2 sequences are WSHSY and SAAADI. The J segment lost 3 bases and the V segment lost 1 base, leaving 4 bases of the junction unmatched. This CDR3 has 15 residues. CDR3 nucleotides: TGCGCCAGCAGTGAGTACGACAGGGGAGACACTGAAGCTTTCTTT. Translation gives CASSEYDRGDTEAFF.

J is TRBJ2-2 and V is TRBV30; maybe TRBD2 (7 bases). Trimming took 0 bases from V and 4 from J, leaving 12 bases between them. This CDR3 has 15 amino acids. Germline V gives CDR1 GTSNPN, CDR2 SVGIG (reference sequence). Here the CDR3 DNA reads TGTGCCTGGAGTGTTGGGGGGGCAGGCACCGGGGAGCTGTTTTTT. Protein sequence: CAWSVGGAGTGELFF. Combining the CDR3 with reference TRBV30 and TRBJ2-2 gives the whole variable domain SQTIHQWPATLVQPVGSPLSLECTVEGTSNPNLYWYRQAAGRGLQLLFYSVGIGQISSEVPQNLSASRPQDRQFILSSKKLLLSDSGFYLCAWSVGGAGTGELFFGEGSRLTVL.

This clone came up once. This chain uses TRBV7-9 with TRBJ2-5; 10 bases align to TRBD1. The DNA end is a closer match to TRBJ2-7, so the J assignment may be wrong. In germline, CDR1 is SEHNR, CDR2 FQNEAQ (reference sequence). This CDR3 has 14 residues. CDR3 sequence reads: CASSSRTGGYEQYF. Here the CDR3 DNA reads TGTGCCAGCAGCTCACGGACAGGGGGCTACGAGCAGTACTTC.

V is TRBV7-3 and J is TRBJ1-4; 7 nucleotides align to TRBD1. Germline V gives CDR1 SGHTA, CDR2 FQGTGA. The ends lost 5 bases at V and 8 bases at J; junction bases unmatched: 8. CDR3 length: 14 residues. CDR3 residues: CASSPTGVGEKLFF. The CDR3 region has the DNA TGTGCCAGCAGCCCAACAGGGGTTGGGGAAAAACTGTTTTTT.

CDR3 loop: CASSPDFPYEQYF. CDR3 nucleotides: TGTGCCAGCAGCCCGGACTTCCCCTACGAGCAGTACTTC. The chain couples TRBV7-8 to TRBJ2-7; tentatively, D is TRBD2 (5 bases). V dropped 5 bases and J dropped 2 bases, with 10 bases sitting between them. Germline V gene data show CDR1 as SGHVS and CDR2 as FQNEAQ. The CDR3 has 13 amino acids.

CDR3 nucleotide sequence: TGCAGCGTTCGCCAGCCTGGTAACACTGAAGCTTTCTTT. This encodes CSVRQPGNTEAFF. This chain connects TRBV29-1 to TRBJ1-1; D unclear. Looked up from germline, CDR1 is SQVTM and CDR2 is ANQGSEA. This CDR3 contains 13 residues. V lost 5 bases, J lost 2 bases, and 12 bases lay in between. The entire variable domain, with the rest obtained from reference TRBV29-1 and TRBJ1-1, is as follows: SAVISQKPSRDICQRGTSLTIQCQVDSQVTMMFWYRQQPGQSLTLIATANQGSEATYESGFVIDKFPISRPNLTFSTLTVSNMSPEDSSIYLCSVRQPGNTEAFFGQGTRLTVV.

This clone was picked up a small number of times. V usage is TRBV19 and J usage is TRBJ2-3; D may match TRBD1 or TRBD2 (5 bases each). Trimming shortened V by 3 bases and J by 5 bases, and 15 bases separated the two germline ends. Germline V CDR1 and CDR2: LNHDA, SQIVND (reference sequence). The CDR3 runs to 15 residues. For the CDR3, the DNA is TGTGCCAGTAGTATGTCCCCGAGGGGTCAAGATACGCAGTATTTT. It specifies CASSMSPRGQDTQYF. Supplemented by reference TRBV19 and TRBJ2-3, the full variable domain reads DGGITQSPKYLFRKEGQNVTLSCEQNLNHDAMYWYRQDPGQGLRLIYYSQIVNDFQKGDIAEGYSVSREKKESFPLTVTSAQKNPTAFYLCASSMSPRGQDTQYFGPGTRLTVL.

The V and J genes are TRBV7-3 and TRBJ2-1; 11 positions agree with TRBD2. Germline CDR1 SGHTA, CDR2 FQGTGA. The junction had 14 bases not matched to a gene; V was cut back by 5 bases and J by 8 bases. This CDR3 region has 17 residues. CDR3 bases: TGTGCCAGCAGCCTTCGCCCTACTAGCGGGGGAGAGTATGAGCAGTTCTTC. Its translation is CASSLRPTSGGEYEQFF.

The V call is TRBV23-1, the J call TRBJ2-4; the D is unclear. TRBV23-1 is marked as an open reading frame, function uncertain. V was trimmed by 3 bases and J by 13 bases, leaving 19 bases between them. This CDR3 contains 14 residues. The CDR3 DNA reads TGCGCCAGCAGTCATTTTTTCAGTCTGAATCAGCAGTACTTC. It specifies CASSHFFSLNQQYF.

The chain is built from TRBV9 and TRBJ1-1; 8 bases fit TRBD1. The junction had 5 bases not matched to a gene; V was cut back by 4 bases and J by 6 bases. CDR1 SGDLS and CDR2 YYNGEE come from the germline V gene. This CDR3 comprises 13 residues. In nucleotides, the CDR3 is TGTGCCAGCAGCACCCCAGGGGGCCCTGAAGCTTTCTTT. Translated: CASSTPGGPEAFF. Full variable domain (rest looked up from reference TRBV9 and TRBJ1-1): DSGVTQTPKHLITATGQRVTLRCSPRSGDLSVYWYQQSLDQGLQFLIQYYNGEERAKGNILERFSAQQFPDLHSELNLSSLELGDSALYFCASSTPGGPEAFFGQGTRLTVV.

The CDR3 bases are TGCAGCGTCGCCCAGTCAGATACGCAGTATTTT. Residues: CSVAQSDTQYF. The rearrangement links TRBV29-1 to TRBJ2-3; D is ambiguous. The CDR3 spans 11 residues. Per germline, CDR1 SQVTM and CDR2 ANQGSEA. V gave up 6 bases and J gave up 4 bases, with 8 bases separating them.

The gene calls are TRBV10-2 and TRBJ2-3; TRBD2 agrees at 11 bases. J gave up 3 bases and V 6 bases, and 5 bases lay outside the gene matches. Germline CDR1 WSHSY, CDR2 SAAADI. This CDR3 spans 15 amino acids. The CDR3 DNA reads TGCGCCAGCAGGGCCACTAGCGGGGGAACAGATACGCAGTATTTT. Protein: CASRATSGGTDTQYF.

For this clone: This same CDR3 is encoded by further DNA sequences in the sample. V is TRBV11-2 and J is TRBJ2-7; unclear D gene. The germline V and J ends were trimmed by 4 bases and 0 bases, with 7 bases remaining between them. Germline assignment: CDR1 SGHAT and CDR2 FQNNGV. The CDR3 has 13 residues. The CDR3 region is CASSSPPSYEQYF. The CDR3 DNA reads as TGTGCCAGCAGCTCCCCGCCCTCCTACGAGCAGTACTTC.

The rearrangement links TRBV30 to TRBJ1-6; D remains unclear. There are 13 residues in the CDR3. Per germline, CDR1 GTSNPN and CDR2 SVGIG (reference sequence). V lost 3 bases to trimming and J lost 9 bases, with 12 bases between them. CDR3 DNA sequence: TGTGCCTGGAGCAGAGGGCCAAGTTCACCCCTCCACTTT. This translates into CAWSRGPSSPLHF.

The genes are TRBV27 and TRBJ2-7; a weak D match, TRBD2 (6 bases). V lost 5 bases, J lost 2 bases, and 13 bases lay in between. The CDR3 loop spans 14 amino acids. CDR1 and CDR2 (germline): MNHEY, SMNVEV (reference sequence). The CDR3 DNA reads as TGTGCCAGCAGTCGGGACTCTCCAACCTACGAGCAGTACTTC. Protein sequence: CASSRDSPTYEQYF.

The chain is built from TRBV6-5 and TRBJ1-5; D gene unclear. Germline V lookup: CDR1 MNHEY, CDR2 SVGAGI. This CDR3 spans 16 amino acids. V lost 2 bases, J lost 4 bases, and 15 bases lay in between. In DNA form, the CDR3 reads TGTGCCAGCAGTTACAGTGCGTTCTCTCCAAATCAGCCCCAGCATTTT. It encodes CASSYSAFSPNQPQHF.

The chain combines TRBV7-8 with TRBJ2-7; TRBD1 or TRBD2 may be the D gene (6 bases each). This CDR3 contains 12 residues. The germline V and J ends were trimmed by 5 bases and 4 bases, with 9 bases remaining between them. Germline V lookup: CDR1 SGHVS, CDR2 FQNEAQ. The CDR3 protein is CASSRGRYEQYF. DNA for the CDR3: TGTGCCAGCAGCCGGGGGCGGTACGAGCAGTACTTC.

V and J are TRBV29-1 and TRBJ2-6; 8 positions agree with TRBD2. This CDR3 spans 15 amino acids. Germline assignment: CDR1 SQVTM and CDR2 ANQGSEA. The ends lost 4 bases at V and 2 bases at J; junction bases unmatched: 4. CDR3 nucleotide sequence: TGCAGCGTTGGCGGGGGGCTGGCTGGGGCCAACGTCCTGACTTTC. Its protein product is CSVGGGLAGANVLTF.

The V and J genes are TRBV7-2 and TRBJ2-1; 7 bases map to TRBD2. J was trimmed by 4 bases and V by 0 bases; bases with no gene match: 6. CDR1 is SGHTA, CDR2 FQGNSA, per germline. This CDR3 comprises 16 residues. The CDR3 DNA reads TGTGCCAGCAGCTTAGCGGGCGGGGGAGCGTACAATGAGCAGTTCTTC. This codes for CASSLAGGGAYNEQFF.

This clone was seen only a few times. This chain uses TRBV4-3 with TRBJ1-2, with D possibly matching TRBD1 (5 bases). The CDR3 length is 13 residues. Deletions cut 3 bases from V and 0 bases from J, with 5 bases between. Looked up from germline, CDR1 is LGHNA and CDR2 is YSLEER. The CDR3 bases are TGCGCCAGCAGCCAGACAGCTAACTATGGCTACACCTTC. Residues: CASSQTANYGYTF.